The rows below give T cell receptor beta chains drawn from one sample of a study of T cell repertoires in cytomegalovirus infection. Their antigens remain unidentified. TCRdb re-called the reads with MiXCR, one entry per CDR3 protein. The sample carries about a million distinct CDR3 sequences, around a third recorded once. The sequencing used cultured CD8+ T cells from PBMCs, collected from culture after CMV antigen stimulation. These receptors came from a human donor in good health (CMV status not recorded). Some clones in this sample may be carry-over from other donors' samples. Both conserved end residues are part of each CDR3. A D gene is named only where the DNA matches it firmly. Expanded clones get a size class; other rows say once, few or many, or leave the size out.

j_gene | d_gene | v_gene | abundance | CDR3nt | CDR3aa
TRBJ1-1 | TRBD1 | TRBV7-3 | many | TGTGCCAGCAGCCCCCGACAGGGGGCACGATGGATGAACACTGAAGCTTTCTTT | CASSPRQGARWMNTEAFF
TRBJ1-1 | TRBD1 | TRBV7-6 | NA | TGTGCCAGCAGCTTAGAGGCCGGGACAGGGGGTGGAGGCACTGAAGCTTTCTTT | CASSLEAGTGGGGTEAFF
TRBJ1-1 | NA | TRBV15 | NA | TGTGCCACTGGGGGTCCGGGGGAGGATGAAGCTTTCTTT | CATGGPGEDEAFF
TRBJ1-2 | NA | TRBV4-1 | few | TGCGCCAGCAGCCAAGATCTGGTGACAAAGGACTATGGCTACACCTTC | CASSQDLVTKDYGYTF
TRBJ2-1 | NA | TRBV4-3 | few | TGCGCCAGCAGCCAAGTGGGTTACAATGAGCAGTTCTTC | CASSQVGYNEQFF
TRBJ1-1 | TRBD1 | TRBV11-1 | NA | TGTGCCAGCAGCTCACCGGGACAGGGAAGGACTGAAGCTTTCTTT | CASSSPGQGRTEAFF
TRBJ2-5 | NA | TRBV6-1 | NA | TGTGCCAGCAGTGAGGGCCCGGGACATCACTTGCCCCAGTACTTC | CASSEGPGHHLPQYF
TRBJ1-3 | NA | TRBV4-1 | NA | TGCGCCAGCAGCCAGGACGGTGGAAACACCATATATTTT | CASSQDGGNTIYF
TRBJ2-7 | NA | TRBV7-6 | many | TGTGCCAGCAGCCCCCTCGGGGTAGAGCAGTACTTC | CASSPLGVEQYF
TRBJ2-5 | NA | TRBV7-9 | NA | TGTGCCAGCAGCAATGACATCATTGGGAGGGAGACCCAGTACTTC | CASSNDIIGRETQYF
TRBJ2-2 | TRBD1 | TRBV29-1 | few | TGCAGCGCTGGTCCCGGGACAGGGGGTGGATCGTTTTTT | CSAGPGTGGGSFF
TRBJ2-1 | TRBD1 | TRBV9 | NA | TGTGCCAGCAGCGCTCAGGGGGCCAGCTCCTACAATGAGCAGTTCTTC | CASSAQGASSYNEQFF
TRBJ1-2 | TRBD1 | TRBV6-1 | few | TGTGCCAGCAGTACCCGGGACAGGGACTACTATGGCTACACCTTC | CASSTRDRDYYGYTF
TRBJ2-1 | NA | TRBV9 | few | TGTGCCAGCAGCGTCGGGGGACGCTACAATGAGCAGTTCTTC | CASSVGGRYNEQFF
TRBJ1-2 | TRBD1 | TRBV29-1 | NA | TGCAGCGTTCCCGGACAGGGGACTAGGAACTATGGCTACACCTTC | CSVPGQGTRNYGYTF
TRBJ2-1 | TRBD2 | TRBV9 | NA | TGTGCCAGCAGCGTAGGGGTCGGGGGGTCCTACAATGAGCAGTTCTTC | CASSVGVGGSYNEQFF
TRBJ2-7 | NA | TRBV6-1 | few | TGTGCCAGCAGCAAAGATAGCTCCTACGAGCAGTACTTC | CASSKDSSYEQYF
TRBJ1-4 | NA | TRBV7-6 | few | TGTGCCAGCAGCCCCCGGACAGTCATAGGAGAAAAACTGTTTTTT | CASSPRTVIGEKLFF